This entry features one TCR beta chain sequence. The antigen remains unidentified. V dropped 6 bases and J dropped 7 bases, with 18 bases sitting between them. Germline CDR1 reads MNHEY; CDR2 reads SVGAGI. The CDR3 runs to 14 residues. It was patients with CD8+CD57+ cell expansion by flow cytometry who were chosen for sequencing. The patients, all of them, had severe acquired aplastic anemia. This entry comes from a study of CD8+CD57+ T cells in acquired aplastic anemia. Study observations and caveats: Approximately 29 was the count of CD8+ CDR3 sequences that patients shared with controls.

CDR3 and TCR beta VDJ profiling relied on genomic DNA as the template. TCRdb re-called the reads with MiXCR, one entry per CDR3 protein. This sample has 450,000 to 600,000 distinct CDR3 sequences, with around 30% found just once. Sequenced: sorted CD4+, CD8+, or CD8+CD57+ T cells (not recorded which) from PBMCs. This TCR came from a human donor with aplastic anemia. The V gene is TRBV6-5, the J gene TRBJ2-5; D not certain. The CDR3 sequence is CASSYGNLEGTQYF. Written as DNA, the CDR3 is TGTGCCAGCAGCTACGGCAATTTGGAAGGGACCCAGTACTTC.